This T cell receptor (beta chain) was obtained from a study of T cells in Graves' hyperthyroidism and ophthalmopathy. What was amplified from RNA transcripts were TCR beta CDR3 regions. The HTBI set primed first-round TCR CDR3 RT-PCR. One entry per CDR3 protein, called by TCRdb with MiXCR from the multiplex PCR reads. The sample has 360,000 or so distinct CDR3 sequences, about 16% seen once. The length of the CDR3 is 16 residues. Trimming shortened V by 3 bases and J by 7 bases, and 19 bases separated the two germline ends. Germline loops: CDR1 MGHRA, CDR2 YSYEKL. The specimen sequenced was blood. This chain connects TRBV4-1 to TRBJ1-5; maybe TRBD1 (6 bases). The TCR was taken from a woman aged 55-75 years with Graves' ophthalmopathy. The CDR3 region has the DNA TGCGCCAGCAGCCACAATGGGGGGCAGGGCTGGCAGCCCCAGCATTTT. Translation gives CASSHNGGQGWQPQHF.